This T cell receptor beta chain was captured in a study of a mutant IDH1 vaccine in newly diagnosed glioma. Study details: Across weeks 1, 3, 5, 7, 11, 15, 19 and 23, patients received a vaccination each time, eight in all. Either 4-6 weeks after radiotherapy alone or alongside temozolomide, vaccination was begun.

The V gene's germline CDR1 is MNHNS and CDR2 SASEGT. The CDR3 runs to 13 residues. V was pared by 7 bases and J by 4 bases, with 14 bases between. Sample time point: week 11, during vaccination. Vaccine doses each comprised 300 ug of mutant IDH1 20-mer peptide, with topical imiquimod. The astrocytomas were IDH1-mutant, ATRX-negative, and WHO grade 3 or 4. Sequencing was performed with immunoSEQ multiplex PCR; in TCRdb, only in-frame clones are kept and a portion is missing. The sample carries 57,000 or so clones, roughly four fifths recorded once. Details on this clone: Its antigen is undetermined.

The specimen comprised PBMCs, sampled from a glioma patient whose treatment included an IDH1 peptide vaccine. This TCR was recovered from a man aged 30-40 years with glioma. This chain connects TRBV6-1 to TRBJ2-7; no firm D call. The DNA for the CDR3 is TGTGCCAGCAACCGACTGGCGGAGTACGAGCAGTACTTC. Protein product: CASNRLAEYEQYF.